This T cell receptor beta chain was identified during a study of metastatic and nonmetastatic thyroid tumors. No treatment had been given to any patient before thyroid surgery. Germline loops: CDR1 SQVTM, CDR2 ANQGSEA. The CDR3 is made up of 13 amino acids. V was trimmed by 4 bases and J by 7 bases, leaving 11 bases between them. TCRdb re-analyzed the PCR reads using MiXCR. The sample has approximately 60,000 clones, more than 25% seen once. This clone was observed many times. The chain carries TRBV29-1 and TRBJ1-6; D might be TRBD1 (5 bases). This receptor was identified in a female donor with papillary thyroid cancer or a benign thyroid nodule (not recorded which). Some clones in this sample may be carry-over from other donors' samples. Sequencing was done on a sample of blood. In nucleotides, the CDR3 is TGCAGCGTTGCTACAGGAATCAATTCACCCCTCCACTTT. Protein product: CSVATGINSPLHF. Filled out from reference TRBV29-1 and TRBJ1-6, the complete variable domain reads SAVISQKPSRDICQRGTSLTIQCQVDSQVTMMFWYRQQPGQSLTLIATANQGSEATYESGFVIDKFPISRPNLTFSTLTVSNMSPEDSSIYLCSVATGINSPLHFGNGTRLTVT.